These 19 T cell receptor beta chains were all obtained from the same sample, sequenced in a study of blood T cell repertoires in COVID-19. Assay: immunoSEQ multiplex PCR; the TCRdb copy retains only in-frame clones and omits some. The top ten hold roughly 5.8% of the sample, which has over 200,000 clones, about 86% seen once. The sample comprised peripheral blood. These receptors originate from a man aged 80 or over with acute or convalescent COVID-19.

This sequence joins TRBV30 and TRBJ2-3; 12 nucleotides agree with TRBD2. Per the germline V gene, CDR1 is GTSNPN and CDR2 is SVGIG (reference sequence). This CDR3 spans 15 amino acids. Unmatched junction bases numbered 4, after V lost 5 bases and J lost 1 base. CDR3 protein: CAWATSGGRTDTQYF. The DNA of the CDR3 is TGTGCCTGGGCGACTAGCGGGGGCCGCACAGATACGCAGTATTTT.

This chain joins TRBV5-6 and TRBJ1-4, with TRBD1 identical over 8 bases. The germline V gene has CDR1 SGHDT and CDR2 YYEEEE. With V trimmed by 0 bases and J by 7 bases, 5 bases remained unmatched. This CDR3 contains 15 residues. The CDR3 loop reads CASSLAPGGPEKLFF. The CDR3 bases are TGTGCCAGCAGCTTGGCCCCAGGGGGCCCTGAAAAACTGTTTTTT.

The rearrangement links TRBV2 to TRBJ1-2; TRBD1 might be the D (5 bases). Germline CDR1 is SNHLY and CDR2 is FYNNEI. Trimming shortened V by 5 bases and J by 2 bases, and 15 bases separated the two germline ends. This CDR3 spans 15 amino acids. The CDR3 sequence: CASSSRQSTNYGYTF. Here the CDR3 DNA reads TGTGCCAGCAGTAGCCGACAGTCCACGAACTATGGCTACACCTTC.

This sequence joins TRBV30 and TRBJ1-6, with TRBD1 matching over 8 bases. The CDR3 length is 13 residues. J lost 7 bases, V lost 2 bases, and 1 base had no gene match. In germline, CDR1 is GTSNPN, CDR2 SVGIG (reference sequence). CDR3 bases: TGTGCCTGGAGTTCAGGGGGCAATTCACCCCTCCACTTT. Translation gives CAWSSGGNSPLHF. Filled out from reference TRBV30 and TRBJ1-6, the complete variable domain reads SQTIHQWPATLVQPVGSPLSLECTVEGTSNPNLYWYRQAAGRGLQLLFYSVGIGQISSEVPQNLSASRPQDRQFILSSKKLLLSDSGFYLCAWSSGGNSPLHFGNGTRLTVT.

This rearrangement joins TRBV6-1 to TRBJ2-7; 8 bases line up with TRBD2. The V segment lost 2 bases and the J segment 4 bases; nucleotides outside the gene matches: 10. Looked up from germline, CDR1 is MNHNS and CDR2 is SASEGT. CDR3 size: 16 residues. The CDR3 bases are TGTGCCAGCAGTGAAAAATCGGGACTAGGGGGGTACGAGCAGTACTTC. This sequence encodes CASSEKSGLGGYEQYF.

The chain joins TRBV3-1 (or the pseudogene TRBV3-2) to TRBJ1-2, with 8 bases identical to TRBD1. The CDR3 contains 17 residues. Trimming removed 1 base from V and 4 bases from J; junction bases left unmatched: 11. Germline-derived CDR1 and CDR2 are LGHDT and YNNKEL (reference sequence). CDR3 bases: TGTGCCAGCAGCCAAGGTATTCCGGGACAGGATACCTATGGCTACACCTTC. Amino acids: CASSQGIPGQDTYGYTF.

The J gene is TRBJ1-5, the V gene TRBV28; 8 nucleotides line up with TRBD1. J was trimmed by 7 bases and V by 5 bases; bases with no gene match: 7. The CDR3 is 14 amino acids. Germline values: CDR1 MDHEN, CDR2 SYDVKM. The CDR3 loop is CASSQGQGWQPQHF. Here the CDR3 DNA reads TGTGCCAGCAGTCAAGGACAGGGATGGCAGCCCCAGCATTTT. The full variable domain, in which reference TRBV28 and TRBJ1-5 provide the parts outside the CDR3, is DVKVTQSSRYLVKRTGEKVFLECVQDMDHENMFWYRQDPGLGLRLIYFSYDVKMKEKGDIPEGYSVSREKKERFSLILESASTNQTSMYLCASSQGQGWQPQHFGDGTRLSIL.

This CDR3 is CASSLVYGTGGYEQYF. The CDR3 nucleotides are TGTGCCAGCAGCTTGGTTTACGGGACAGGGGGATACGAGCAGTACTTC. The chain couples TRBV5-8 to TRBJ2-7, with 11 bases identical to TRBD1. CDR1 is SGHTS, CDR2 YDEGEE, per germline. The V and J ends lost 0 bases and 4 bases, in that order; junction bases with no gene match: 6. The CDR3 loop spans 16 amino acids.

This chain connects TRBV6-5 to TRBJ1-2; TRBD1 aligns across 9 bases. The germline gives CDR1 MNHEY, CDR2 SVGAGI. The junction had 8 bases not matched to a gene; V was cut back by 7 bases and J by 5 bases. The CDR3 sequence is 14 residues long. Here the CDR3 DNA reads TGTGCCAGCACCCGACAGGGGGTTTATTATGGCTACACCTTC. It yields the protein CASTRQGVYYGYTF.

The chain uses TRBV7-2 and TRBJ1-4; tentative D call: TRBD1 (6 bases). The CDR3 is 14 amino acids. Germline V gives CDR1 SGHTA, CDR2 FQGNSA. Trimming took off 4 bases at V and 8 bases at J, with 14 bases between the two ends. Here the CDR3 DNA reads TGTGCCAGCAGCTCGGGGGGCTTGAGGGAAAAACTGTTTTTT. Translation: CASSSGGLREKLFF. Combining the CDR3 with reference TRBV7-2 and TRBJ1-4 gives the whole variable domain GAGVSQSPSNKVTEKGKDVELRCDPISGHTALYWYRQSLGQGLEFLIYFQGNSAPDKSGLPSDRFSAERTGGSVSTLTIQRTQQEDSAVYLCASSSGGLREKLFFGSGTQLSVL.

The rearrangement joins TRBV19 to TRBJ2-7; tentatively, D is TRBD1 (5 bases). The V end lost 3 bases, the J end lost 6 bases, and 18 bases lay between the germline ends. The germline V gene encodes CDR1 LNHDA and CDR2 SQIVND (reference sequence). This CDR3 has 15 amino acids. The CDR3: CASSIAAGQNSEQYF. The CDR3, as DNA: TGTGCCAGTAGTATCGCGGCAGGGCAAAATTCCGAGCAGTACTTC.

The CDR3 DNA reads as TGCAGTGCTAGTTCGTTCCGAGTACAGGGTTATAATGAAAAACTGTTTTTT. The encoded protein is CSASSFRVQGYNEKLFF. The chain has TRBV20-1 and TRBJ1-4; TRBD1 is a possible D gene (6 bases). Germline-derived CDR1 and CDR2 are DFQATT and SNEGSKA (reference sequence). The V end lost 3 bases, the J end lost 4 bases, and 21 bases lay between the germline ends. CDR3 length: 17 residues.

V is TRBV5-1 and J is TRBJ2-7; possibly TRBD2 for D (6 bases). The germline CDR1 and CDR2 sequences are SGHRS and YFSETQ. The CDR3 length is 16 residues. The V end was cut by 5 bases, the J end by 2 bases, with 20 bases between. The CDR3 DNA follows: TGCGCCAGCAGTCTCCCCTCGGGAGAAGCAACCTACGAGCAGTACTTC. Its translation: CASSLPSGEATYEQYF. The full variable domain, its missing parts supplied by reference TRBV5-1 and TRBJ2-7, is KAGVTQTPRYLIKTRGQQVTLSCSPISGHRSVSWYQQTPGQGLQFLFEYFSETQRNKGNFPGRFSGRQFSNSRSEMNVSTLELGDSALYLCASSLPSGEATYEQYFGPGTRLTVT.

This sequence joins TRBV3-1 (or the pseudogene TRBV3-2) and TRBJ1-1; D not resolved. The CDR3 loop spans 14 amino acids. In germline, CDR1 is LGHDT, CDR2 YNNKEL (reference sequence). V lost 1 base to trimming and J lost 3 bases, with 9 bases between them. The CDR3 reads CASSQVGSDTEAFF. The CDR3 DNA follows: TGTGCCAGCAGCCAAGTCGGTAGTGACACTGAAGCTTTCTTT.

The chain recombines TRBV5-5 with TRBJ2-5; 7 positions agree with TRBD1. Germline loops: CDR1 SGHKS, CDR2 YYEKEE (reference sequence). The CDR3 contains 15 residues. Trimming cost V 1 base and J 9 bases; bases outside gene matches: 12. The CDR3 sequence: CASSLPPGQRSPQYF. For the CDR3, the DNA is TGTGCCAGCAGCTTGCCCCCGGGACAGAGAAGCCCCCAGTACTTC.

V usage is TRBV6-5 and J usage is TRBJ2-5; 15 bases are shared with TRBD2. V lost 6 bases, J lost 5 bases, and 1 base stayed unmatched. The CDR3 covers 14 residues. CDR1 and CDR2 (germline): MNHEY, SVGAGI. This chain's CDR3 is CASRGLAGGETQYF. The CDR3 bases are TGTGCCAGCAGGGGACTAGCGGGAGGTGAGACCCAGTACTTC.

In nucleotides, the CDR3 is TGTGCCAGCAGCTTAGAAGTTAGAAAGACCCAGTACTTC. It translates to CASSLEVRKTQYF. The rearrangement links TRBV7-2 to TRBJ2-5; D is undetermined. The germline V and J ends were trimmed by 1 base and 6 bases, with 9 bases remaining between them. Germline lookup yields CDR1 SGHTA and CDR2 FQGNSA. This CDR3 contains 13 residues.

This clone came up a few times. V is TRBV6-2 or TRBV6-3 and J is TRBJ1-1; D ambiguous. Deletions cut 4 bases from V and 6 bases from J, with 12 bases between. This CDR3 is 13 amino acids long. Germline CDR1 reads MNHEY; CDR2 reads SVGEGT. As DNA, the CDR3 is TGTGCCAGCAGTTCTTCTGGGAGCGCTGAAGCTTTCTTT. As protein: CASSSSGSAEAFF.

CDR3 nucleotide sequence: TGTGCCAGCAGCCTCGGGACAGGGGGACCTGATGAGCAGTTCTTC. Encoded protein: CASSLGTGGPDEQFF. J is TRBJ2-1 and V is TRBV7-2, with TRBD1 identical over 11 bases. Trimming at V came to 5 bases and at J to 8 bases, leaving 8 bases not matched to a gene. There are 15 residues in the CDR3. CDR1 SGHTA and CDR2 FQGNSA come from the germline V gene.